This T cell receptor beta chain was documented in a study of cytotoxic CD8 clonotypes in ibrutinib-treated CLL. Across the study: The patient breakdown showed under 12 relapsed/refractory and some 16 treatment-naive cases, with about 18 IGHV unmutated. Study results and limitations: The study found clonality rose at ibrutinib response, then fell toward baseline at progression.

This clone was seen a few times. What it binds is not known. Sequencing used immunoSEQ multiplex PCR; TCRdb keeps in-frame clones, though not all of them. The data hold 13,000 to 15,000 clones, with approximately 52% observed a single time. The CDR3 loop spans 13 amino acids. Trimming cost V 3 bases and J 6 bases; bases outside gene matches: 2. Germline loops: CDR1 SGDLS, CDR2 YYNGEE. V gene TRBV9 combines with J gene TRBJ2-2; TRBD1 matches 7 bases. The specimen was PBMCs, collected at a 24-month disease-progression time point, from a patient treated with ibrutinib. The TCR comes from a human donor with chronic lymphocytic leukemia. CDR3 nucleotides: TGTGCCAGCAGCGGACAGGGCGCCGGGGAGCTGTTTTTT. Its protein product is CASSGQGAGELFF.